The T cell receptor (beta chain) described here comes from a study of T-cell reconstitution after alpha-beta-depleted transplantation in children. The CDR3 consists of 16 residues. V shed 5 bases, J shed 1 base, and the junction held 7 bases outside the gene matches. CDR1 and CDR2 from the germline V gene are SGHRS and YFSETQ. During its preparation, the TCRbeta library received unique molecular identifiers. Using its own MiXCR run on the PCR reads, TCRdb lists one record per CDR3 protein. This table holds just over 950,000 distinct CDR3 sequences, about 30% found once. The receptor's source is a boy under two years old who had a stem cell transplant for SCID, so the T cells may come from the graft donor. The starting material was PBMCs, mostly from graft donor cells, obtained 360 days after TCRalphabeta/CD19-depleted stem cell transplant. The rearrangement uses TRBV5-1 and TRBJ2-2; 8 bases are shared with TRBD1. CDR3 protein: CASSAQGTGNTGELFF. The CDR3 DNA is TGCGCCAGCAGTGCCCAAGGGACAGGGAACACCGGGGAGCTGTTTTTT.